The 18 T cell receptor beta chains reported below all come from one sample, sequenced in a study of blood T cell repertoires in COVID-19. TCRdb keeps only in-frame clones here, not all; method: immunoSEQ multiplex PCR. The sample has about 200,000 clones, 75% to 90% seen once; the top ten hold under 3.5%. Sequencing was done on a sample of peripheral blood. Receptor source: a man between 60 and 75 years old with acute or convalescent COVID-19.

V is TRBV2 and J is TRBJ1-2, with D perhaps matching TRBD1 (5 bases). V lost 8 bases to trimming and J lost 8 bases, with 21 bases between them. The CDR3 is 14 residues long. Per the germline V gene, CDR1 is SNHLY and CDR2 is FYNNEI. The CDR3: CASGAWPQGRGYTF. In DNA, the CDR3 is TGTGCCAGCGGGGCCTGGCCCCAAGGGCGAGGCTACACCTTC. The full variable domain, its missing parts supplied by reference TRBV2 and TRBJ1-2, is EPEVTQTPSHQVTQMGQEVILRCVPISNHLYFYWYRQILGQKVEFLVSFYNNEISEKSEIFDDQFSVERPDGSNFTLKIRSTKLEDSAMYFCASGAWPQGRGYTFGSGTRLTVV.

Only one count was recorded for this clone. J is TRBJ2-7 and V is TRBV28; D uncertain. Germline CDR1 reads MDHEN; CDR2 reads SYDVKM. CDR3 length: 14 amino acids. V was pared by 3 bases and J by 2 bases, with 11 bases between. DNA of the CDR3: TGTGCCAGCAGTTTCTCTGGAGTTGCCTACGAGCAGTACTTC. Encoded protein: CASSFSGVAYEQYF.

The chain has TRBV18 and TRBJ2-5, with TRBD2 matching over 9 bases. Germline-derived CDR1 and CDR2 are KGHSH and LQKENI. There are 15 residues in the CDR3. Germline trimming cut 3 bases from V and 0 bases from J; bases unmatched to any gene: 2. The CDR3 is CASSPGLANQETQYF. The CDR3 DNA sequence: TGTGCCAGCTCACCCGGACTAGCGAACCAAGAGACCCAGTACTTC.

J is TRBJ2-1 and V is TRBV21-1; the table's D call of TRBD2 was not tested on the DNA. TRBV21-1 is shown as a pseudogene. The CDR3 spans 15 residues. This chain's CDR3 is CASSSPGTSGNEQFF. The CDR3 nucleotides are TGTGCCAGCAGCTCCCCCGGGACTAGCGGCAATGAGCAGTTCTTC.

CDR3 bases: TGTGCCAGCAGAACCTGGGGACAGAATCAGCCCCAGCATTTT. Its protein product is CASRTWGQNQPQHF. The chain is built from TRBV6-5 and TRBJ1-5; 7 bases align to TRBD1. V shed 6 bases and J 4 bases; nucleotides not matched to a gene: 6. The V gene's germline CDR1 is MNHEY and CDR2 SVGAGI. CDR3 length: 14 residues.

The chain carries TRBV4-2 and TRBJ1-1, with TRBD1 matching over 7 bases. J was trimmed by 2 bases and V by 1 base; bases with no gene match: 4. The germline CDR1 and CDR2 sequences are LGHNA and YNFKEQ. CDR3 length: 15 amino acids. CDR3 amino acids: CASSQAGTENTEAFF. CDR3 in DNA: TGTGCCAGCAGCCAAGCCGGGACAGAAAACACTGAAGCTTTCTTT.

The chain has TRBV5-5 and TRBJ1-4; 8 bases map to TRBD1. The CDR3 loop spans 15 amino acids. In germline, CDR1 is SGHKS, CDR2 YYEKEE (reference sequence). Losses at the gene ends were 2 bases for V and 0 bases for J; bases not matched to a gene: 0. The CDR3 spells CASSLQGATNEKLFF. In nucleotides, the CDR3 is TGTGCCAGCAGCTTACAGGGGGCAACTAATGAAAAACTGTTTTTT.

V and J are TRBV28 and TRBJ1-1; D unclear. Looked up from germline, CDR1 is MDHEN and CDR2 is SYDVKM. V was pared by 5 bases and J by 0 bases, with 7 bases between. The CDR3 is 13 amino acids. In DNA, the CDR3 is TGTGCCAGCAGTCGTACTTTGAACACTGAAGCTTTCTTT. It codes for CASSRTLNTEAFF. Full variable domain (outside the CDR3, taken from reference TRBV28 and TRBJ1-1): DVKVTQSSRYLVKRTGEKVFLECVQDMDHENMFWYRQDPGLGLRLIYFSYDVKMKEKGDIPEGYSVSREKKERFSLILESASTNQTSMYLCASSRTLNTEAFFGQGTRLTVV.

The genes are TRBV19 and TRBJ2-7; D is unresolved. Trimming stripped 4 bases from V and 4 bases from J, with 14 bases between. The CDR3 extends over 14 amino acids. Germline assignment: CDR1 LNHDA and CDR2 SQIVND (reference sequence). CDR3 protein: CASSNYPRRYEQYF. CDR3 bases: TGTGCCAGTAGTAACTACCCCCGCCGGTACGAGCAGTACTTC.

Here the CDR3 reads CATSEAGPPGDEQFF. Written as DNA, the CDR3 is TGTGCCACCAGTGAGGCGGGACCCCCTGGCGATGAGCAGTTCTTC. This chain joins TRBV24-1 and TRBJ2-1, with D perhaps TRBD2 (6 bases). V was shortened by 4 bases and J by 8 bases, with 17 bases between the two germline ends. There are 15 residues in the CDR3. The germline gives CDR1 KGHDR, CDR2 SFDVKD.

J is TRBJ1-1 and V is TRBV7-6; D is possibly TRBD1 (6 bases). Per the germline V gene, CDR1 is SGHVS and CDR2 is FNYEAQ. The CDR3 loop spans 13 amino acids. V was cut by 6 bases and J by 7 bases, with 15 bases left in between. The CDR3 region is CASSYRERNEAFF. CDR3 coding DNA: TGTGCCAGCAGTTACAGGGAGAGGAATGAAGCTTTCTTT. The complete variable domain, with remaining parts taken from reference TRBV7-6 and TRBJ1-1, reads GAGVSQSPRYKVTKRGQDVALRCDPISGHVSLYWYRQALGQGPEFLTYFNYEAQQDKSGLPNDRFSAERPEGSISTLTIQRTEQRDSAMYRCASSYRERNEAFFGQGTRLTVV.

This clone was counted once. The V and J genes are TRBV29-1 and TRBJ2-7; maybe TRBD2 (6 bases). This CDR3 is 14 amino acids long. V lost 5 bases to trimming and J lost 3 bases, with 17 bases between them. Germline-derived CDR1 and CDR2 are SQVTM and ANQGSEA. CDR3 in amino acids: CSVTPRTGVYEQYF. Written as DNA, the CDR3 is TGCAGCGTTACCCCCAGGACGGGAGTCTACGAGCAGTACTTC.

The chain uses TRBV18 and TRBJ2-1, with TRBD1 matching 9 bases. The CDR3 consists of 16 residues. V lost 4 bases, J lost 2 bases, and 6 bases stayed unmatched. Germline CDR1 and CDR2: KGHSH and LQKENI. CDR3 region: CASSRTGGETYNEQFF. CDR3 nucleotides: TGTGCCAGCTCACGAACAGGGGGCGAGACCTACAATGAGCAGTTCTTC.

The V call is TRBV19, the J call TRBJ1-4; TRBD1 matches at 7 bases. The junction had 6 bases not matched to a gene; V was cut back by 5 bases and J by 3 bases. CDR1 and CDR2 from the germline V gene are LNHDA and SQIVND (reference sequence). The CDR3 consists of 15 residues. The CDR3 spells CASSSRGRPNEKLFF. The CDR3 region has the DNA TGTGCCAGTAGTTCCAGGGGGAGACCTAATGAAAAACTGTTTTTT.

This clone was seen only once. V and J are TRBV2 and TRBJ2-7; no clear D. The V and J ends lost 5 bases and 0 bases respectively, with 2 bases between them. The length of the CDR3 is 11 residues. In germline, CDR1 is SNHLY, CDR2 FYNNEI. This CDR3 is CASSYSYEQYF. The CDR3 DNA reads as TGTGCCAGCAGTTACTCCTACGAGCAGTACTTC.

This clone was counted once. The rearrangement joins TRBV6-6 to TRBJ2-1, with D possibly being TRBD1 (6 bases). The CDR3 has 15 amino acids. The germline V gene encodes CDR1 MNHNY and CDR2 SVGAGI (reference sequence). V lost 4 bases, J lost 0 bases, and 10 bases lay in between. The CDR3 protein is CASSSDSSSYNEQFF. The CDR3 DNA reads TGTGCCAGCAGTTCGGACAGTAGCTCCTACAATGAGCAGTTCTTC.

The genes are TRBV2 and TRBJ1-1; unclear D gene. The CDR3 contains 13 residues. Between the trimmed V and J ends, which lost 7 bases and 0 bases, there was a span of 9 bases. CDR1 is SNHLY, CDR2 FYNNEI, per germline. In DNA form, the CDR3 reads TGTGCCAGCACCGGGGAGATGAACACTGAAGCTTTCTTT. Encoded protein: CASTGEMNTEAFF.

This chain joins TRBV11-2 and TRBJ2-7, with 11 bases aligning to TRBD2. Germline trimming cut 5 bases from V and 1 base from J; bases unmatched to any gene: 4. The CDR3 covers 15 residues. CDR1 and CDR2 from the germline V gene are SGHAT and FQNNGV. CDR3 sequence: CASSVLAGGSYEQYF. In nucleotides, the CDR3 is TGTGCCAGCAGCGTTCTAGCGGGAGGTTCCTACGAGCAGTACTTC.